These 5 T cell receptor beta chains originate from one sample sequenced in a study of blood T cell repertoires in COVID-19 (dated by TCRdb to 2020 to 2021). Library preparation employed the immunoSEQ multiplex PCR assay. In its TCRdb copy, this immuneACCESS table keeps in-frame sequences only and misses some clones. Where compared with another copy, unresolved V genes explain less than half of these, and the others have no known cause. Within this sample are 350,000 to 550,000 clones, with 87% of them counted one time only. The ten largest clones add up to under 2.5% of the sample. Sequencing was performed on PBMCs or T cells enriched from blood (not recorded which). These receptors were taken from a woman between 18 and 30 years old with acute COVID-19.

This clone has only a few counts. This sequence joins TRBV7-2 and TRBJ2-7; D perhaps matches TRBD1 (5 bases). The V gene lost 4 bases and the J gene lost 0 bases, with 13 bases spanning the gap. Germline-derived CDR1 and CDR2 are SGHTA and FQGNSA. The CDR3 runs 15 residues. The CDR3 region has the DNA TGTGCCAGCAGCTCAGGACAAAGGAGCTCCTACGAGCAGTACTTC. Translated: CASSSGQRSSYEQYF.

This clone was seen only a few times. The CDR3 bases are TGTGCCACCACAGGAATATCAACCTACGAGCAGTACTTC. Encoded protein: CATTGISTYEQYF. The chain has TRBV19 and TRBJ2-7; TRBD1 might be the D (5 bases). The CDR3 has 13 residues. Deletions cut 10 bases from V and 2 bases from J, with 15 bases between. Germline CDR1 is LNHDA and CDR2 is SQIVND (reference sequence).

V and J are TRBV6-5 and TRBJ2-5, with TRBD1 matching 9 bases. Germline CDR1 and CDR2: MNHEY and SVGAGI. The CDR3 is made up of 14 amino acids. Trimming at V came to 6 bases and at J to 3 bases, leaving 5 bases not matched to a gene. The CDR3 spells CASRDRGRKETQYF. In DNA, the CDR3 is TGTGCCAGCAGGGACAGGGGTAGGAAAGAGACCCAGTACTTC.

CDR3 protein: CATSGGYSNQPQHF. The DNA for the CDR3 is TGTGCCACATCAGGGGGGTATAGCAATCAGCCCCAGCATTTT. The chain employs TRBV24-1 and TRBJ1-5; 7 bases map to TRBD1. CDR3 length equals 14 residues. V trimming: 10 bases; J trimming: 0 bases; junction bases outside the gene matches: 5. Germline V gives CDR1 KGHDR, CDR2 SFDVKD.

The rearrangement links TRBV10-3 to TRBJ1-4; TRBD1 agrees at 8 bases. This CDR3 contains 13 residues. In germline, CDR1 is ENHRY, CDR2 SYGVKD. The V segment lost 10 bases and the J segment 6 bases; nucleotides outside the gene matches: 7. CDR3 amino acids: CATQGAGYEKLFF. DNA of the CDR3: TGTGCCACCCAGGGGGCCGGGTATGAAAAACTGTTTTTT.